This T cell receptor beta chain was found in a study of monozygotic twins with inflammatory bowel disease. General study results and limits: No one strong IBD-associated signal or clonotype was supported.

Germline CDR1 SNHLY, CDR2 FYNNEI. This CDR3 spans 13 amino acids. For every sample, eight separate reactions were used to make cDNA. UMIs with a 6-nucleotide sample barcode were added by template switching. TCRalpha and TCRbeta cDNA went through nested PCRs of approximately 16 and 9 cycles, two in total. After re-calling the 5' RACE reads, TCRdb lists one entry per CDR3 protein, DNA absent. The specimen's table records over 100,000 distinct CDR3 sequences. As concerns this clonotype: Its antigen is unknown.

The sequence derives from a human donor with ulcerative colitis or Crohn's disease, or a healthy co-twin of an affected twin (not recorded which). V and J are TRBV2 and TRBJ2-2; the D call from TCRdb, TRBD2, cannot be confirmed without DNA. Sequenced material: blood. The CDR3 spells CASSLSGTGELFF.